This entry features one T cell receptor (beta chain) sequence. What it binds is unknown. The data were taken from a study of cytomegalovirus exposure and HLA in healthy donors. Study-level information: It was reported in a later analysis that the same platform had been used for the 120 validation repertoires as for the 666 first-cohort repertoires.

Germline V lookup: CDR1 SGDLS, CDR2 YYNGEE. This CDR3 is 18 amino acids long. After removal of 6 bases from V and 1 base from J, the junction contained 15 bases not matched to a gene. Findings and caveats of the study: As confirmed in vitro, three CMV-associated chains were specific for CMV antigens. The study listed approximately 170 cytomegalovirus-associated TCR beta chains.

The donors were members of the approximately 120-subject validation cohort (separate from the approximately 730-subject first cohort). The method was immunoSEQ multiplex PCR; TCRdb's version includes in-frame clones alone and lacks a portion of them. The table shows roughly 56,000 clones, with around nine tenths occurring only once. The chain has TRBV9 and TRBJ1-5; 8 bases are a match to TRBD1. The sequenced material came from PBMCs. The TCR was taken from a man aged 18 to 29 in good health and CMV-seronegative. The CDR3 nucleotides are TGTGCCAGCACCCCGGGAACCAGGGGGCTGGGGAGCAATCAGCCCCAGCATTTT. It specifies CASTPGTRGLGSNQPQHF.